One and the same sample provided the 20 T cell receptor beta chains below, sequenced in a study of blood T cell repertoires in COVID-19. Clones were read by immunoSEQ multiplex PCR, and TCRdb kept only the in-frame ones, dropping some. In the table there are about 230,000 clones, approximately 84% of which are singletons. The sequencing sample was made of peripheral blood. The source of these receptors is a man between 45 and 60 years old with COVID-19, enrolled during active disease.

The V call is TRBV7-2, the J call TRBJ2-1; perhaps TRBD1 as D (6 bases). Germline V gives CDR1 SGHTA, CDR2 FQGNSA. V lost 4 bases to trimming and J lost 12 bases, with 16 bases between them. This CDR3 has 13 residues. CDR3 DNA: TGTGCCAGCAGCTCGACCGACTTACAGGGGCAGTTCTTC. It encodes CASSSTDLQGQFF.

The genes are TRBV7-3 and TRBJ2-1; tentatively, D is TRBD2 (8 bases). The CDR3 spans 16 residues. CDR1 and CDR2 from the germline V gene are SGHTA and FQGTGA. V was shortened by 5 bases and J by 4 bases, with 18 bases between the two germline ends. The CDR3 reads CASSQGLGGPYNEQFF. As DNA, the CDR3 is TGTGCCAGCAGCCAGGGACTAGGGGGCCCTTACAATGAGCAGTTCTTC.

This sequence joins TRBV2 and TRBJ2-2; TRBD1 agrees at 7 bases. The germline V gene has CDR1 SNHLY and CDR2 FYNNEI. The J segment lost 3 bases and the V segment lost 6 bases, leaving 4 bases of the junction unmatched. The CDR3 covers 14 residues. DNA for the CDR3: TGTGCCAGCAGGACAACAGGGGACACCGGGGAGCTGTTTTTT. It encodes CASRTTGDTGELFF.

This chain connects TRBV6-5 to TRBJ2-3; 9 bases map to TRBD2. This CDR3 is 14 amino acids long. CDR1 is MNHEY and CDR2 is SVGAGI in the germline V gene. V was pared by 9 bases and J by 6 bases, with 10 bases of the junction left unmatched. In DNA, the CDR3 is TGTGCCAGTTCGGGGTGGCGGGGGGGTGATACGCAGTATTTT. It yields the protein CASSGWRGGDTQYF.

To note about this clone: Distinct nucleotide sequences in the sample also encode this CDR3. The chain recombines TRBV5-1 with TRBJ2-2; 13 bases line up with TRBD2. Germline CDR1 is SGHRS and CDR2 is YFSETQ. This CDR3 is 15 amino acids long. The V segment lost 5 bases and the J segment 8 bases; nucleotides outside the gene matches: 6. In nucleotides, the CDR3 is TGCGCCAGCAGTTGGACTAGCGGGAGTAGGGGGGAGCTGTTTTTT. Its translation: CASSWTSGSRGELFF.

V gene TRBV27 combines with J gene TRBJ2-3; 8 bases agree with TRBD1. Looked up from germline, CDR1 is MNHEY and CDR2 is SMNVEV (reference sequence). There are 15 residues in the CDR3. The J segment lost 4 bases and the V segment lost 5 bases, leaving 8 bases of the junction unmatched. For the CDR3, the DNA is TGTGCCAGCAGTCCTAAGGACAGGGCATCAGATACGCAGTATTTT. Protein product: CASSPKDRASDTQYF.

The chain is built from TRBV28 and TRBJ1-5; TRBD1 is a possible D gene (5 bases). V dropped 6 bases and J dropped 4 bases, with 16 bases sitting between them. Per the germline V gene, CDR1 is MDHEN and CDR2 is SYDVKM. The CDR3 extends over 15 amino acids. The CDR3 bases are TGTGCCAGCAGAACCGGGGGTCCGCGGAATCAGCCCCAGCATTTT. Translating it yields CASRTGGPRNQPQHF. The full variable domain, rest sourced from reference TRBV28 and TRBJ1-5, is DVKVTQSSRYLVKRTGEKVFLECVQDMDHENMFWYRQDPGLGLRLIYFSYDVKMKEKGDIPEGYSVSREKKERFSLILESASTNQTSMYLCASRTGGPRNQPQHFGDGTRLSIL.

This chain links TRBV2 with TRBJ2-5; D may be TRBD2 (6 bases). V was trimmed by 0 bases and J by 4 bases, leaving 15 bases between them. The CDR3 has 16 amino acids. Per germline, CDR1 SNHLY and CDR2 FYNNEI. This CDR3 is CASSEAFPMGGETQYF. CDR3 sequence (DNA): TGTGCCAGCAGTGAAGCCTTTCCAATGGGGGGAGAGACCCAGTACTTC.

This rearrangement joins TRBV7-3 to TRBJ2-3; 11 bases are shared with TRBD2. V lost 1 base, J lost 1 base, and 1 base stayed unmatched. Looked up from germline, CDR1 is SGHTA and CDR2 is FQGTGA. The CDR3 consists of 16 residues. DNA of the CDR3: TGTGCCAGCAGCTTAATGGGACTAGCGGGCACAGATACGCAGTATTTT. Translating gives CASSLMGLAGTDTQYF. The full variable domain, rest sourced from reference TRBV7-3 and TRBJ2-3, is GAGVSQTPSNKVTEKGKYVELRCDPISGHTALYWYRQSLGQGPEFLIYFQGTGAADDSGLPNDRFFAVRPEGSVSTLKIQRTERGDSAVYLCASSLMGLAGTDTQYFGPGTRLTVL.

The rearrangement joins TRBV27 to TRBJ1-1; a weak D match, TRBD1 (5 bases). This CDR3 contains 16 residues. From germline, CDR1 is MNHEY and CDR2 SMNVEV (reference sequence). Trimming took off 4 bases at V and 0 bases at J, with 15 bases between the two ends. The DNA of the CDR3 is TGTGCCAGCAGTTCAGGCCAAGGGGATATGAACACTGAAGCTTTCTTT. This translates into CASSSGQGDMNTEAFF.

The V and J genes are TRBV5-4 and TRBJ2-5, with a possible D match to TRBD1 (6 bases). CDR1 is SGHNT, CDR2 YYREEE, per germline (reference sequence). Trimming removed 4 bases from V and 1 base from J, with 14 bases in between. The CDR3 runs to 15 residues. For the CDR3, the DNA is TGTGCCAGCAGCCCTCGCTGGGACATCCAAGAGACCCAGTACTTC. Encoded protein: CASSPRWDIQETQYF.

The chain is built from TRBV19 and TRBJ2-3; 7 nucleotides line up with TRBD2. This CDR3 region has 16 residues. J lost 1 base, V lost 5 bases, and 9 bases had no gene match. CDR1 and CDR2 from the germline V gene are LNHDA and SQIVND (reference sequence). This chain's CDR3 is CASSSRGSPGTDTQYF. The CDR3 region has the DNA TGTGCCAGTAGTTCGCGGGGGAGCCCCGGCACAGATACGCAGTATTTT. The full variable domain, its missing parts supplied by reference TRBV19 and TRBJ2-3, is DGGITQSPKYLFRKEGQNVTLSCEQNLNHDAMYWYRQDPGQGLRLIYYSQIVNDFQKGDIAEGYSVSREKKESFPLTVTSAQKNPTAFYLCASSSRGSPGTDTQYFGPGTRLTVL.

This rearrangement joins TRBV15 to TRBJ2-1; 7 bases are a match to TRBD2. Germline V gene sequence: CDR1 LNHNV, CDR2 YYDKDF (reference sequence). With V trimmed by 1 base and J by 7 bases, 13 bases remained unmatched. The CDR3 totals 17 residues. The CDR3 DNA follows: TGTGCCACCAGCAGAGCAAACGGGGGAGGGCCTGAGAATGAGCAGTTCTTC. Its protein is CATSRANGGGPENEQFF.

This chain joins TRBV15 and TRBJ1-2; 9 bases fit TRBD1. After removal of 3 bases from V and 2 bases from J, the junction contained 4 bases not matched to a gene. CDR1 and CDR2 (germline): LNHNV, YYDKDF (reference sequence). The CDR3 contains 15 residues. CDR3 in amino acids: CATSSGQGTNYGYTF. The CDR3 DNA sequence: TGTGCCACCAGCAGTGGACAGGGGACCAACTATGGCTACACCTTC.

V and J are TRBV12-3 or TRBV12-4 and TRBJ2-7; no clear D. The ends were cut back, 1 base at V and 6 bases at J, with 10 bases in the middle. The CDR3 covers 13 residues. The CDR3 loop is CASSLVKPIEQYF. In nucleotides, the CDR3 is TGTGCCAGCAGTTTAGTAAAGCCTATCGAGCAGTACTTC.

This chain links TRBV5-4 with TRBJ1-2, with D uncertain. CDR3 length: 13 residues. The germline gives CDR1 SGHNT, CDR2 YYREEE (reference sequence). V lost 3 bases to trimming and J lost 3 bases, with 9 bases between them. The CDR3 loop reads CASSSPGYYGYTF. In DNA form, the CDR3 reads TGTGCCAGCAGCTCGCCGGGGTACTATGGCTACACCTTC.

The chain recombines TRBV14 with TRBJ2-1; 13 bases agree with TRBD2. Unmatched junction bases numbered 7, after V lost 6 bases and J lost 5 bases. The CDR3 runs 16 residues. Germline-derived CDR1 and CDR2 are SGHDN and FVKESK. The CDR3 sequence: CASRRTSGSPHNEQFF. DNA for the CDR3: TGTGCCAGCAGGAGGACTAGCGGGAGTCCCCACAATGAGCAGTTCTTC.

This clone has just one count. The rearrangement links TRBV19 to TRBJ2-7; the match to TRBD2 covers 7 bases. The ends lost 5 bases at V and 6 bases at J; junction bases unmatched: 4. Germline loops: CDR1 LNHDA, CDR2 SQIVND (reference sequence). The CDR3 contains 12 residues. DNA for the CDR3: TGTGCCAGTAGTCCCGGCGGGAGCGAGCAGTACTTC. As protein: CASSPGGSEQYF.

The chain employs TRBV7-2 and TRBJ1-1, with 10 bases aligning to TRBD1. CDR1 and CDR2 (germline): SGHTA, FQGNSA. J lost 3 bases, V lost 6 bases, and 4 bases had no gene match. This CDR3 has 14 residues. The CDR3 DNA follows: TGTGCCAGCAGGCGGACAGGGGGGTACACTGAAGCTTTCTTT. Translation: CASRRTGGYTEAFF.

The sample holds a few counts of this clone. CDR3: CASAGRPNTGELFF. CDR3 DNA sequence: TGTGCCAGCGCCGGGAGGCCGAACACCGGGGAGCTGTTTTTT. The chain recombines TRBV3-1 (or the pseudogene TRBV3-2) with TRBJ2-2; 7 bases align to TRBD2. Looked up from germline, CDR1 is LGHDT and CDR2 is YNNKEL (reference sequence). Losses at the gene ends were 8 bases for V and 0 bases for J; bases not matched to a gene: 3. The CDR3 is 14 amino acids.